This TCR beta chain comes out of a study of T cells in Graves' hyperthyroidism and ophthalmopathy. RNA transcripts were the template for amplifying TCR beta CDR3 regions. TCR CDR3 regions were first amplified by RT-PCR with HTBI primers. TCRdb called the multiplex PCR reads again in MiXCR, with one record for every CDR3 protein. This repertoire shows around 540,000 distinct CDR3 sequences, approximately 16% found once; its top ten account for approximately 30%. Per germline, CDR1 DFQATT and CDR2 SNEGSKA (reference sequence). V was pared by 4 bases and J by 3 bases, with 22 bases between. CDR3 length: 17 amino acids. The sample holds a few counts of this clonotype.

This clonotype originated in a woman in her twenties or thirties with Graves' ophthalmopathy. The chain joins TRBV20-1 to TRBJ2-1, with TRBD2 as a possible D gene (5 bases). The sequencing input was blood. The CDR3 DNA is TGCAGTGCTAAAAAGAGGCCCCGGCTAGCTTACTACAATGAGCAGTTCTTC. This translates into CSAKKRPRLAYYNEQFF.